The 7 T cell receptor beta chains listed next were all sequenced from one sample in a study of cytomegalovirus exposure and HLA in healthy donors. Researchers ran the PCR with 60 Vbeta and 13 Jbeta primers. Profiling relied on immunoSEQ multiplex PCR, and the TCRdb table lists in-frame clones only, not all of them. This repertoire shows about 130,000 clones, 80% to 90% found once; its top ten account for 11%. Sequencing was performed on PBMCs. All receptors derive from a male donor in good health and CMV-seropositive.

The chain carries TRBV6-5 and TRBJ1-1; weak D call: TRBD1 (5 bases). The length of the CDR3 is 15 residues. Germline values: CDR1 MNHEY, CDR2 SVGAGI. The ends were cut back, 6 bases at V and 0 bases at J, with 14 bases in the middle. The chain's CDR3 is CASSPSPGMNTEAFF. The CDR3 DNA sequence: TGTGCCAGCAGCCCGTCCCCAGGGATGAACACTGAAGCTTTCTTT.

The rearrangement links TRBV4-3 to TRBJ1-4, with TRBD1 identical over 9 bases. The CDR3 has 19 residues. Looked up from germline, CDR1 is LGHNA and CDR2 is YSLEER. With 0 bases clipped from V and 0 bases from J, the junction kept 8 bases outside the gene matches. CDR3 nucleotides: TGCGCCAGCAGCCAAGATCAGTTACAGGGGGCCGCAACTAATGAAAAACTGTTTTTT. It codes for CASSQDQLQGAATNEKLFF.

The rearrangement joins TRBV15 to TRBJ2-3; D may be TRBD2 (5 bases). V lost 0 bases to trimming and J lost 1 base, with 11 bases between them. Germline V gives CDR1 LNHNV, CDR2 YYDKDF (reference sequence). The CDR3 loop spans 16 amino acids. The CDR3 here is CATSRERVGGTDTQYF. CDR3 nucleotide sequence: TGTGCCACCAGCAGAGAGAGGGTGGGAGGCACAGATACGCAGTATTTT.

This chain links TRBV5-1 with TRBJ2-1; TRBD1 might be the D (6 bases). CDR1 and CDR2 (germline): SGHRS, YFSETQ. Between the trimmed V and J ends, which lost 1 base and 7 bases, there was a span of 15 bases. The CDR3 is made up of 15 amino acids. CDR3 nucleotide sequence: TGCGCCAGCAGCTTGCAGGGGACCGGGCCTAATGAGCAGTTCTTC. Amino acids: CASSLQGTGPNEQFF.

This chain uses TRBV28 with TRBJ1-1; a weak D match, TRBD1 (6 bases). Germline lookup yields CDR1 MDHEN and CDR2 SYDVKM. Trimming stripped 6 bases from V and 7 bases from J, with 21 bases between. This CDR3 region has 15 residues. In DNA form, the CDR3 reads TGTGCCAGCAGCGGCGGGGGGCGCGGGGTAGGTGAAGCTTTCTTT. Protein sequence: CASSGGGRGVGEAFF.

The chain recombines TRBV11-2 with TRBJ1-4, with D uncertain. V was trimmed by 5 bases and J by 8 bases, leaving 15 bases between them. Looked up from germline, CDR1 is SGHAT and CDR2 is FQNNGV. The CDR3 loop spans 14 amino acids. The CDR3 DNA reads TGTGCCAGCAGCCCCAGGAGAGGAGGGGAAAAACTGTTTTTT. Translated: CASSPRRGGEKLFF. The full variable domain, in which reference TRBV11-2 and TRBJ1-4 provide the parts outside the CDR3, is EAGVAQSPRYKIIEKRQSVAFWCNPISGHATLYWYQQILGQGPKLLIQFQNNGVVDDSQLPKDRFSAERLKGVDSTLKIQPAKLEDSAVYLCASSPRRGGEKLFFGSGTQLSVL.

The V call is TRBV6-5, the J call TRBJ1-4; no reliable D call. The germline V gene has CDR1 MNHEY and CDR2 SVGAGI. Trimming removed 4 bases at V and 3 bases at J, with 12 bases between. CDR3 length: 15 amino acids. As DNA, the CDR3 is TGTGCCAGCAGTTCACCCAGGCGATCTAATGAAAAACTGTTTTTT. Translating gives CASSSPRRSNEKLFF.